The following is a T cell receptor beta chain sequence with its context. The libraries were made with immunoSEQ v3. Survey-level samples got approximately 1.8 million read pairs; deep-level samples got about 4.5-6.5 million. TCRdb keeps only in-frame clones here, not all; method: immunoSEQ multiplex PCR. The table includes about 50,000 clones, 86% detected once. This sample is drawn from a study of TIL therapy for anti-PD-1-resistant metastatic lung cancer. As for the study in general: Tumors were harvested before any PD-1/PD-L1 blockade. Most patients had lung adenocarcinoma. Median tumor mutation burden was about 1.5 mutations per megabase.

As to time point: pre-treatment sample, taken before nivolumab and TIL therapy. This CDR3 is built from 20 residues. The V segment lost 1 base and the J segment 3 bases; nucleotides outside the gene matches: 17. Per the germline V gene, CDR1 is LGHDT and CDR2 is YNNKEL (reference sequence). Material: blood, obtained at baseline. The sequence derives from a person aged 25-85 years with non-small cell lung cancer. J is TRBJ2-1 and V is TRBV3-1 (or the pseudogene TRBV3-2), with 8 bases that match TRBD2. The CDR3 loop is CASSQGLNQPTLADYNEQFF. For the CDR3, the DNA is TGTGCCAGCAGCCAAGGTCTCAACCAACCTACACTAGCGGACTACAATGAGCAGTTCTTC.